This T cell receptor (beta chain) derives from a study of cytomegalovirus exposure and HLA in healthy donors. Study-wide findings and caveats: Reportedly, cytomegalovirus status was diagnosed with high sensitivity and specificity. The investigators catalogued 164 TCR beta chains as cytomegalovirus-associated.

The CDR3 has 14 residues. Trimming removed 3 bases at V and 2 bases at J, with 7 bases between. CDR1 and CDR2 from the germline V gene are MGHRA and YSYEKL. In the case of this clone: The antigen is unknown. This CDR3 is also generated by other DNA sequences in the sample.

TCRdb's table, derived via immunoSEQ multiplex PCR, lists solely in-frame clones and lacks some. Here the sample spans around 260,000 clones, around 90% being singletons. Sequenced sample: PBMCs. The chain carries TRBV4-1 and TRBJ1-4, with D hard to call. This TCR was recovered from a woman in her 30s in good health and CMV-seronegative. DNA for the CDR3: TGCGCCAGCAGCCAGGCTGGTACTAATGAAAAACTGTTTTTT. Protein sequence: CASSQAGTNEKLFF.